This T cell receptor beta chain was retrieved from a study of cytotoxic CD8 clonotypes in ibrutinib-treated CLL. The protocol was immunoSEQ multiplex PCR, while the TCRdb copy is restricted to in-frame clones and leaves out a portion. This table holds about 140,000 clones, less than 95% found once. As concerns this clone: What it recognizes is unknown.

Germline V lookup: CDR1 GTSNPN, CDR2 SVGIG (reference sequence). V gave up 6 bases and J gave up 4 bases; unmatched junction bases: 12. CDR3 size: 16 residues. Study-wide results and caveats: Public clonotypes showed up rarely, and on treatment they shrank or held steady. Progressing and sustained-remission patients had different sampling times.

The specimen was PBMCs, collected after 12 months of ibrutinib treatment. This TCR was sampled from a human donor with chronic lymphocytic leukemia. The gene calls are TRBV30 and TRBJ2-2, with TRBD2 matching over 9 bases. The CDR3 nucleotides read TGTGCCTGCCCATTCCTTAGCGGGAGTGGCACCGGGGAGCTGTTTTTT. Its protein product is CACPFLSGSGTGELFF. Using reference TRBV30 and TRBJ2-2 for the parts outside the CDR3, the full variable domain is SQTIHQWPATLVQPVGSPLSLECTVEGTSNPNLYWYRQAAGRGLQLLFYSVGIGQISSEVPQNLSASRPQDRQFILSSKKLLLSDSGFYLCACPFLSGSGTGELFFGEGSRLTVL.